These T cell receptor beta chains were read from a single sample in a study of blood T cell repertoires in COVID-19. Data came from immunoSEQ multiplex PCR; TCRdb stores just in-frame clones and leaves some out. The repertoire has about 220,000 clones, approximately 82% of them found once; the top ten carry 3.6%. Material for sequencing was peripheral blood. The receptors here all came from a woman older than 75 with acute or convalescent COVID-19. Each CDR3 is given with its conserved first and last residue. A D gene is named only where the DNA matches it firmly. Expanded clones are given a class, and other clones once, few, many or no size at all.

size	V	D	J	CDR3	DNA
NA	TRBV10-3	TRBD1	TRBJ1-1	CAVQGDGTEAFF	TGTGCCGTACAGGGGGACGGCACTGAAGCTTTCTTT
NA	TRBV7-2	NA	TRBJ1-1	CASSFRGRNTEAFF	TGTGCCAGCAGCTTCAGGGGCCGGAACACTGAAGCTTTCTTT
NA	TRBV7-3	TRBD1	TRBJ1-1	CASSPRTGRNTEAFF	TGTGCCAGCAGCCCCCGGACAGGGCGAAACACTGAAGCTTTCTTT
NA	TRBV29-1	NA	TRBJ1-1	CSVLGQGVTEAFF	TGCAGCGTTCTTGGGCAGGGTGTGACTGAAGCTTTCTTT
NA	TRBV5-8	TRBD1	TRBJ1-5	CASSLEGARNQPQHF	TGTGCCAGCAGCTTGGAGGGGGCACGCAATCAGCCCCAGCATTTT
NA	TRBV6-6	NA	TRBJ1-6	CASNRGGGNSPLHF	TGTGCCAGCAACCGAGGCGGTGGGAATTCACCCCTCCACTTT
NA	TRBV18	NA	TRBJ2-2	CASSPLGGQPGELFF	TGTGCCAGCTCACCACTCGGAGGACAGCCCGGGGAGCTGTTTTTT
NA	TRBV19	NA	TRBJ2-5	CASSSYWETQYF	TGTGCCAGTAGTTCCTACTGGGAGACCCAGTACTTC
NA	TRBV7-2	TRBD1	TRBJ2-1	CASSFTGANYNEQFF	TGTGCCAGCAGCTTTACAGGGGCTAACTACAATGAGCAGTTCTTC
NA	TRBV12-3/TRBV12-4	NA	TRBJ1-1	CASSWGRMSLAFF	TGTGCCAGCTCTTGGGGCCGGATGAGTTTGGCTTTCTTT
NA	TRBV28	NA	TRBJ1-3	CASRRSSGNTIYF	TGTGCCAGCAGAAGGAGCTCTGGAAACACCATATATTTT
NA	TRBV28	NA	TRBJ1-3	CASSSTGTGNTIYF	TGTGCCAGCAGTTCCACAGGGACTGGAAACACCATATATTTT
NA	TRBV5-6	TRBD1	TRBJ2-5	CASSFKGAEETQYF	TGTGCCAGCAGCTTCAAGGGGGCCGAAGAGACCCAGTACTTC
once	TRBV2	TRBD1	TRBJ1-2	CASSETRQGAEGYTF	TGTGCCAGCAGTGAAACCCGACAGGGGGCAGAGGGCTACACCTTC
NA	TRBV11-2	TRBD1	TRBJ1-3	CASSLVFGDRLPGNTIYF	TGTGCCAGCAGCTTAGTCTTCGGGGACAGGCTACCCGGAAACACCATATATTTT
few	TRBV3-1/TRBV3-2	NA	TRBJ1-2	CASSPGARGGYTF	TGTGCCAGCAGCCCAGGGGCAAGAGGTGGCTACACCTTC
NA	TRBV14	NA	TRBJ2-2	CASSLLRTADTGELFF	TGTGCCAGCAGCCTTTTGCGGACAGCGGACACCGGGGAGCTGTTTTTT
NA	TRBV19	TRBD1	TRBJ2-2	CASSLQGARTGELFF	TGTGCCAGTAGTCTACAGGGGGCGCGGACCGGGGAGCTGTTTTTT
NA	TRBV7-3	TRBD1	TRBJ2-2	CASSLTTGANTGELFF	TGTGCCAGCAGCTTAACGACAGGGGCGAACACCGGGGAGCTGTTTTTT
once	TRBV6-6	NA	TRBJ1-2	CASSVRGTNGGYTF	TGTGCCAGCAGTGTGAGGGGGACAAACGGCGGCTACACCTTC
NA	TRBV7-9	NA	TRBJ1-2	CASSLTNDITANYGYTF	TGTGCCAGCAGCCTTACCAACGACATCACAGCCAACTATGGCTACACCTTC
NA	TRBV9	NA	TRBJ2-7	CASSVVEGYEQYF	TGTGCCAGCAGCGTAGTAGAGGGATACGAGCAGTACTTC
NA	TRBV5-1	NA	TRBJ2-7	CASSLGGQLEQYF	TGCGCCAGCAGCTTGGGAGGTCAGCTCGAGCAGTACTTC
NA	TRBV19	NA	TRBJ2-4	CASSMAPLYDIQYF	TGTGCCAGTAGTATGGCCCCCCTTTATGACATTCAGTACTTC
NA	TRBV28	NA	TRBJ2-5	CASSPGGFETQYF	TGTGCCAGCAGTCCGGGGGGCTTCGAGACCCAGTACTTC
few	TRBV19	NA	TRBJ1-1	CASSIDSYYTEAFF	TGTGCCAGTAGTATAGATAGTTACTACACTGAAGCTTTCTTT
NA	TRBV5-6	NA	TRBJ2-4	CASSLEQGGNIQYF	TGTGCCAGCAGCTTGGAACAGGGAGGGAACATTCAGTACTTC
few	TRBV7-9	NA	TRBJ1-4	CASSLERVNEKLFF	TGTGCCAGCAGCTTAGAACGGGTTAATGAAAAACTGTTTTTT
NA	TRBV4-3	NA	TRBJ1-2	CASSQDNAAGQYGYTF	TGCGCCAGCAGCCAAGATAATGCGGCGGGCCAGTATGGCTACACCTTC
NA	TRBV28	TRBD2	TRBJ2-2	CASSLGGWNTGELFF	TGTGCCAGCAGTTTGGGGGGGTGGAACACCGGGGAGCTGTTTTTT
NA	TRBV11-1	TRBD2	TRBJ2-2	CASSFGTMIAGELFF	TGTGCCAGCAGCTTTGGGACTATGATTGCCGGGGAGCTGTTTTTT
NA	TRBV6-6	NA	TRBJ1-6	CASSPNRAISPLHF	TGTGCCAGCAGTCCAAACAGGGCAATCTCACCCCTCCACTTT